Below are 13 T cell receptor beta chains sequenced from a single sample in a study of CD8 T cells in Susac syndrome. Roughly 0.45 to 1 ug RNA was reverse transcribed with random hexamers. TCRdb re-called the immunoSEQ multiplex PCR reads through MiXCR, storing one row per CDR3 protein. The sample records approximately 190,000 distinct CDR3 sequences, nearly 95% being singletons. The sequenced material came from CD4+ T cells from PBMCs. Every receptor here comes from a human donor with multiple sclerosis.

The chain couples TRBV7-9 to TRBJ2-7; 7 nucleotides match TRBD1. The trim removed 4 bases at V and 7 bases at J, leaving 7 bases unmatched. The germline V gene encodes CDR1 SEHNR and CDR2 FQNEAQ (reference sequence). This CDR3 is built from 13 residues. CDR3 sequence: CASSSTGDGEQYF. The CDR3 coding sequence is TGTGCCAGCAGCTCAACAGGGGATGGGGAGCAGTACTTC.

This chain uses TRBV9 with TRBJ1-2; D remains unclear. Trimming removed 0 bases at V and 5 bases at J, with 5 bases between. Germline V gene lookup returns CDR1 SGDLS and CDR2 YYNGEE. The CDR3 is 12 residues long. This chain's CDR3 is CASSVVGYGYTF. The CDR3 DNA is TGTGCCAGCAGCGTAGTAGGGTATGGCTACACCTTC.

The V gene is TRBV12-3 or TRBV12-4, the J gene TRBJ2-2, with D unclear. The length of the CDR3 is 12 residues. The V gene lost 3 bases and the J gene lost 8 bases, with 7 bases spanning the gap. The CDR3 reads CASSFWGGELFF. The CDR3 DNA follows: TGTGCCAGCAGTTTTTGGGGAGGGGAGCTGTTTTTT.

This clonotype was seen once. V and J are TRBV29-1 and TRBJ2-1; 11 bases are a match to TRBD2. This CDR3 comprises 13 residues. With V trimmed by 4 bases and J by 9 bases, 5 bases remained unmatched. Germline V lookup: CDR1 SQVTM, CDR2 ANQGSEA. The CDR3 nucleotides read TGCAGCGTTGTAGCGGGAGGGCTGGGTGAGCAGTTCTTC. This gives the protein CSVVAGGLGEQFF.

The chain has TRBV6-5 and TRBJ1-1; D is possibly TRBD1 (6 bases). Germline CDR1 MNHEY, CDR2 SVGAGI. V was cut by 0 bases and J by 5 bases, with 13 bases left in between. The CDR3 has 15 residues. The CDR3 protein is CASSYSPGEDTEAFF. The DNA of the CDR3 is TGTGCCAGCAGTTACTCACCAGGGGAAGATACTGAAGCTTTCTTT.

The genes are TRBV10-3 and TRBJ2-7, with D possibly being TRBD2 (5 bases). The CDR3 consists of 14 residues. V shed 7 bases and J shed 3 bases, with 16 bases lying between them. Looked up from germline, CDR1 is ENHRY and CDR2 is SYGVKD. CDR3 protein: CAIMRGEEVYEQYF. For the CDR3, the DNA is TGTGCCATCATGAGAGGAGAGGAGGTCTACGAGCAGTACTTC.

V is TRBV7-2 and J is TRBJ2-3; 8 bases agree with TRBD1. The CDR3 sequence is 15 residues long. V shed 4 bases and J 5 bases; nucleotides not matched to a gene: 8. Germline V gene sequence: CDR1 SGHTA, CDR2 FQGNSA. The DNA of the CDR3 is TGTGCCAGCAGCTATGGACAGGGCGGAATAGATACGCAGTATTTT. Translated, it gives CASSYGQGGIDTQYF.

In DNA, the CDR3 is TGTGCCAGCAGCCGGGGCCCAGCGGATTACAATGAGCAGTTCTTC. Protein sequence: CASSRGPADYNEQFF. V gene TRBV7-8 combines with J gene TRBJ2-1, with D tentatively TRBD1 or TRBD2 (5 bases each). This CDR3 has 15 amino acids. Trimming removed 5 bases from V and 4 bases from J, with 15 bases in between. CDR1 is SGHVS, CDR2 FQNEAQ, per germline.

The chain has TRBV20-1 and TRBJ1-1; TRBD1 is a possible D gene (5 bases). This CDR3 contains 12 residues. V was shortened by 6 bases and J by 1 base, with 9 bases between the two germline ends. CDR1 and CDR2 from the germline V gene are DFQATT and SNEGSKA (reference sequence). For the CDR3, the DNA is TGCAGTGCCCCTGGACAGAACACTGAAGCTTTCTTT. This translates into CSAPGQNTEAFF.

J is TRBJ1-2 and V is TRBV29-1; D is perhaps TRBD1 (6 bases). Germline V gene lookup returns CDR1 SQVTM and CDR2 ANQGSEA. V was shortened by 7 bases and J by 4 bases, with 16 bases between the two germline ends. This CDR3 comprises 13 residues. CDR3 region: CSARGHPSYGYTF. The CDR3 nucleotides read TGCAGCGCCCGGGGACACCCTTCCTATGGCTACACCTTC.

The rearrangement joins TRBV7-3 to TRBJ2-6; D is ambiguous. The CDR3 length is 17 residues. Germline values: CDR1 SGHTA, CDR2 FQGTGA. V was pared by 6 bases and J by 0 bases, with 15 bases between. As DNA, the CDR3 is TGTGCCAGCAGTTTAGGGTGGAGTTTCTCTGGGGCCAACGTCCTGACTTTC. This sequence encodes CASSLGWSFSGANVLTF.

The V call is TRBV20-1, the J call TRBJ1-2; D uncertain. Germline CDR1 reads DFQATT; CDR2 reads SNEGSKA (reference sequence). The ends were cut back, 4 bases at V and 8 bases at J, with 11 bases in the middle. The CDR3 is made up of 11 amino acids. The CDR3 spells CSAINRFGYTF. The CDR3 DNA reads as TGCAGTGCTATAAACCGGTTCGGCTACACCTTC.

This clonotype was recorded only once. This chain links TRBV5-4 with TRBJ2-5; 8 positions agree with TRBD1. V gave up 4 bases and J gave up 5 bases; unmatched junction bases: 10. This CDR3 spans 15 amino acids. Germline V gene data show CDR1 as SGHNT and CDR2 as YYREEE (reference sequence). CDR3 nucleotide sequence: TGTGCCAGCAGCCCGACAGGGGCGGAGGGGGAGACCCAGTACTTC. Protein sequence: CASSPTGAEGETQYF.